This TCR beta chain was observed in a study of T-cell memory formation after mild COVID-19 (dated by TCRdb to the early 2020s). About the investigation overall: TCR sequence clusters from the two donors were largely donor specific. In two donors, T-cell clones that expanded and contracted after mild COVID-19 were followed by sequencing TCRalpha and TCRbeta repertoires longitudinally. Two young, previously healthy adult volunteers, one female and one male, were included in the cohort.

The CDR3 covers 15 residues, taking in both the cysteine and the phenylalanine. The read is trimmed to its CDR3 DNA, 45 bases read in frame from base 1. Reading the germline V gene gives CDR1 SGHTA and CDR2 FQGNSA. The V end loses 1 base and the J end loses 3 bases, and a stretch of 10 bases separates them. General study outcomes and caveats: SARS-CoV-2 specificity was not confirmed for the second-wave clones peaking on day 37. The detection of some responding clones in pre-infection memory suggests that pre-existing cross-reactive memory T cells joined the SARS-CoV-2 response. The study covered only a couple of mild cases, and larger cohorts including severe cases with pre-infection samples were considered necessary. Contracting CD4+ clones were found mainly in CM and EM memory subsets, while CD8+ clones were enriched in EMRA. Clones that contracted from day 15 to 85 showed balanced CD4/CD8 phenotypes, whereas a second wave of clones that expanded from day 15 to 37 leaned towards CD4+.

Ficoll-Paque density gradient centrifugation was used to isolate PBMCs. Sequencing instrument: Illumina NovaSeq 6000. Using 5'RACE with constant-segment primers, TCRalpha and TCRbeta cDNA libraries were constructed, with sample barcodes and unique molecular identifiers added in the process. RNA was extracted from every sample with Trizol reagent. Library amplification was performed in two PCR steps, and a second sample barcode and Illumina TruSeq adapters were introduced in the second step. The libraries were sequenced on an Illumina NovaSeq using 2 x 150 bp paired-end reads. As for the authors' bioinformatics: Reads were demultiplexed and collapsed into UMI-guided consensus sequences with migec v1.2.7. Using mixcr v2.1.11, UMI consensuses were aligned to TRA and TRB V and J templates and then assembled into clonotypes. Expanded or contracted clonotypes were those called significant by both edgeR and NoisET, with noise models trained on biological replicates. For edgeR calls, the thresholds were a false discovery rate-adjusted p below 0.01 and a log2 fold-change of 1. As an exploratory analysis of dynamics, max-normalized trajectories of the 1000 most abundant clonotypes were examined by PCA with hierarchical clustering. Separately sequenced CD4+ and CD8+ repertoires were used to assign the CD4 or CD8 phenotype of responding clones. In-frame beta chains were kept once TCRdb had trimmed the public reads at Q25 with fastp and called clones with MiXCR. Each entry merges the rows of one CDR3 protein and shows their most common DNA and genes. The V and J calls were not made by the authors but by TCRdb's processing. The table for this sample lists approximately 440,000 distinct CDR3 sequences; over 15% of them were counted only once. The leading ten clones occupy around 9.2% of the sample.

This clonotype was seen a handful of times. The target of this receptor is not known. Base qualities are not recorded, but no much larger clone differs from it by a single base. The chain links TRBV7-2 with TRBJ1-5, with the D gene not confidently named. The receptor's source is an adult woman who had mild COVID-19 (a few samples of this study predate the infection). The sample titles of this study are shuffled in the database, so cell type and time point are left out; the donor was told from shared clones. Sequenced input: PBMCs or a T cell subset sorted from them (not recorded which). The nucleotide sequence reads TGTGCCAGCAGCTTAGAGGCTGCGATCAATCAGCCCCAGCATTTT. The translation is CASSLEAAINQPQHF.